This TCR beta chain was sequenced during a study of CD8 T cells in ankylosing spondylitis. Findings of the study overall: One TCR beta motif, made up of roughly 8 highly homologous variants, appeared characteristic of ankylosing spondylitis blood. Significant enrichment of disease-linked clones was reportedly seen in matched ankylosing spondylitis synovial fluid.

MiXCR, run by TCRdb on the 5' RACE reads, gives a single entry per CDR3 protein. The sample contains around 770,000 distinct CDR3 sequences, roughly 19% of which appear only once. In its sample, this clonotype was seen a few times. The antigen is unknown. The germline gives CDR1 ENHRY, CDR2 SYGVKD. The V and J ends lost 0 bases and 0 bases respectively, with 10 bases between them. The CDR3 contains 16 residues. This receptor was taken from a male donor with ankylosing spondylitis. The specimen was blood, either unsorted or a sorted T cell fraction (not recorded which). This rearrangement joins TRBV10-3 to TRBJ2-3; D remains unclear. For the CDR3, the DNA is TGTGCCATCAGTGAGTCGGGCGCTGATAGCACAGATACGCAGTATTTT. This sequence encodes CAISESGADSTDTQYF.